The 11 T cell receptor beta chains below come from one sample, sequenced in a study of cytomegalovirus exposure and HLA in healthy donors. Repertoires were generated with immunoSEQ multiplex PCR, while TCRdb's copy carries only in-frame clones and drops some. This table holds about 98,000 clones, approximately 94% found once. Sequenced input: PBMCs. The receptors stem from a woman under 30 in good health and CMV-seronegative.

This chain links TRBV19 with TRBJ2-6, with 10 bases identical to TRBD1. The CDR3 consists of 18 residues. The germline V gene has CDR1 LNHDA and CDR2 SQIVND (reference sequence). V was clipped by 4 bases and J by 2 bases; unmatched bases: 8. DNA of the CDR3: TGTGCCAGTAGTACACAAAGGACAGGGGGGGCTGGGGCCAACGTCCTGACTTTC. Encoded protein: CASSTQRTGGAGANVLTF.

The chain combines TRBV29-1 with TRBJ1-3, with D tentatively TRBD1 (5 bases). CDR1 and CDR2 from the germline V gene are SQVTM and ANQGSEA. CDR3 length equals 14 residues. Trimming left V 3 bases short and J 0 bases short, with 9 bases between. CDR3 protein: CSVDGRDSGNTIYF. The CDR3 nucleotides are TGCAGCGTTGACGGCAGGGACTCTGGAAACACCATATATTTT.

The chain uses TRBV6-5 and TRBJ1-4; weak D call: TRBD1 (5 bases). Between the trimmed V and J ends, which lost 0 bases and 4 bases, there was a span of 9 bases. This CDR3 is built from 15 residues. From germline, CDR1 is MNHEY and CDR2 SVGAGI. The CDR3 DNA sequence: TGTGCCAGCAGTTACTCGGGACTTTTTAATGAAAAACTGTTTTTT. This sequence encodes CASSYSGLFNEKLFF.

V and J are TRBV6-1 and TRBJ2-3, with D maybe TRBD2 (5 bases). V gave up 2 bases and J gave up 4 bases, with 10 bases separating them. The germline CDR1 and CDR2 sequences are MNHNS and SASEGT. The CDR3 runs 14 residues. CDR3 sequence (DNA): TGTGCCAGCAGTGAACAGGAGGCAGCAGATACGCAGTATTTT. As protein: CASSEQEAADTQYF.

V usage is TRBV7-9 and J usage is TRBJ1-1; no clear D. The germline V gene has CDR1 SEHNR and CDR2 FQNEAQ (reference sequence). Trimming stripped 1 base from V and 3 bases from J, with 12 bases between. CDR3 length: 15 residues. CDR3 loop: CASSLESFEYTEAFF. The CDR3 coding sequence is TGTGCCAGCAGCTTAGAAAGTTTCGAGTACACTGAAGCTTTCTTT.

The chain uses TRBV7-2 and TRBJ1-2; D gene uncertain. This CDR3 comprises 15 residues. Germline V lookup: CDR1 SGHTA, CDR2 FQGNSA. Trimming removed 0 bases from V and 2 bases from J, with 10 bases in between. The CDR3 nucleotides are TGTGCCAGCAGCTTAGCTATCAACTCAAACTATGGCTACACCTTC. Translation: CASSLAINSNYGYTF.

The chain joins TRBV18 to TRBJ1-2; 9 nucleotides align to TRBD1. CDR1 is KGHSH, CDR2 LQKENI, per germline. Losses at the gene ends were 3 bases for V and 4 bases for J; bases not matched to a gene: 3. CDR3 length equals 14 residues. The CDR3 DNA is TGTGCCAGCTCACCGACAGGGGGTTCCTATGGCTACACCTTC. Its protein is CASSPTGGSYGYTF.

V is TRBV7-9 and J is TRBJ1-1; TRBD1 matches 7 bases. V lost 5 bases and J lost 0; bases outside the gene matches: 3. Germline values: CDR1 SEHNR, CDR2 FQNEAQ (reference sequence). CDR3 size: 14 residues. CDR3: CASSRDSLNTEAFF. CDR3 in DNA: TGTGCCAGCAGCCGGGACAGCCTGAACACTGAAGCTTTCTTT.

The chain is built from TRBV6-6 and TRBJ2-7; 8 bases are a match to TRBD2. CDR1 is MNHNY and CDR2 is SVGAGI in the germline V gene (reference sequence). With 5 bases clipped from V and 2 bases from J, the junction kept 11 bases outside the gene matches. This CDR3 has 16 amino acids. DNA of the CDR3: TGTGCCAGCAGTCAGACGGGGGGGGTAAGTGCCTACGAGCAGTACTTC. Translation gives CASSQTGGVSAYEQYF.

This rearrangement joins TRBV9 to TRBJ2-3; weak D call: TRBD2 (6 bases). CDR1 is SGDLS and CDR2 is YYNGEE in the germline V gene. The CDR3 extends over 15 amino acids. The germline V and J ends were trimmed by 0 bases and 0 bases, with 8 bases remaining between them. CDR3 loop: CASSVAGVSTDTQYF. The CDR3 DNA reads as TGTGCCAGCAGCGTAGCGGGGGTTAGCACAGATACGCAGTATTTT.

This chain joins TRBV7-2 and TRBJ2-7; 11 bases are shared with TRBD1. CDR1 is SGHTA, CDR2 FQGNSA, per germline. V was pared by 5 bases and J by 6 bases, with 12 bases of the junction left unmatched. This CDR3 has 16 amino acids. The CDR3 DNA sequence: TGTGCCAGCAGCCCCTGGGCCGGGACAGGGGGTGGCGAGCAGTACTTC. This sequence encodes CASSPWAGTGGGEQYF.